These T cell receptor beta chains were read from a single sample in a study of HIV-infected patients and healthy controls. TCRdb reprocessed the 5' RACE reads via MiXCR and lists one record per CDR3 protein. The table lists approximately 4,200 distinct CDR3 sequences, around 5.5% of them singletons. This sample comprised blood, obtained during antiretroviral therapy. These TCRs come from an adult with HIV infection. Both conserved end residues are part of each CDR3. Fields, in order: V gene, J gene, D gene, clone size, CDR3 DNA, CDR3 protein. A D gene is named only where the DNA matches it firmly. The listing skips clone size in some rows; elsewhere it reads once, few, many or a size class.

v_gene: TRBV7-9
j_gene: TRBJ1-1
d_gene: TRBD1
abundance: -
CDR3nt: TGTGCCAGCAGCCGCGGGGACAGGGGAAACACTGAAGCTTTCTTT
CDR3aa: CASSRGDRGNTEAFF

v_gene: TRBV7-2
j_gene: TRBJ2-1
d_gene: TRBD2
abundance: few
CDR3nt: TGTGCCAGCAGCCCGCCTAGCGGGAGCTACAATGAGCAGTTCTTC
CDR3aa: CASSPPSGSYNEQFF

v_gene: TRBV6-2/TRBV6-3
j_gene: TRBJ2-3
d_gene: -
abundance: medium-sized
CDR3nt: TGTGCCAGCAGTTATGGGACGGCCAAAGATACGCAGTATTTT
CDR3aa: CASSYGTAKDTQYF

v_gene: TRBV12-3/TRBV12-4
j_gene: TRBJ1-6
d_gene: -
abundance: many
CDR3nt: TGTGCCAGCAGTTTAGGTAGAAGGGATTCACCCCTCCACTTT
CDR3aa: CASSLGRRDSPLHF

v_gene: TRBV10-3
j_gene: TRBJ1-5
d_gene: -
abundance: medium-sized
CDR3nt: TGTGCCATCAGTGAGGCCGATCAGCCCCAGCATTTT
CDR3aa: CAISEADQPQHF

v_gene: TRBV18
j_gene: TRBJ1-5
d_gene: -
abundance: many
CDR3nt: TGTGCCAGCTCACCCAGGGAAAACAATCAGCCCCAGCATTTT
CDR3aa: CASSPRENNQPQHF

v_gene: TRBV27
j_gene: TRBJ1-5
d_gene: -
abundance: many
CDR3nt: TGTGCCAGCCGCGCGATCAATCAGCCCCAGCATTTT
CDR3aa: CASRAINQPQHF

v_gene: TRBV5-1
j_gene: TRBJ2-7
d_gene: -
abundance: medium-sized
CDR3nt: TGCGCCAGCAGCTTCTGGCAGGGGATAAACGAGCAGTACTTC
CDR3aa: CASSFWQGINEQYF

v_gene: TRBV5-1
j_gene: TRBJ2-7
d_gene: TRBD1
abundance: -
CDR3nt: TGCGCCAGCAGCCCAGTGTGGGACAGGGGTGCGTACGAGCAGTACTTC
CDR3aa: CASSPVWDRGAYEQYF

v_gene: TRBV20-1
j_gene: TRBJ1-1
d_gene: -
abundance: medium-sized
CDR3nt: TGCAGTGCTAGATCCAGGGTCACCACTGAAGCTTTCTTT
CDR3aa: CSARSRVTTEAFF